This T cell receptor beta chain is drawn from a study of early T cells in non-severe SARS-CoV-2 infection (TCRdb year 2021). With regard to the full study: Bulk RNA from unsorted whole blood was used for TCR sequencing, so alpha and beta chains could not be paired. The study at large found these results: VDJdb matching was skewed toward anti-spike CD8 responses, so virus-specific expansions were likely underestimated and private and CD4 specificities were missed.

This clonotype was counted many times. Its antigen remains undetermined. The input lacks base qualities; no much larger clone sits a single base away. Libraries came from 5' RACE. Reads for this sample came from a NextSeq 500. To correct for sequencing error and PCR bias, the TCR library protocol tagged individual cDNA molecules with unique molecular identifiers. TCR alpha and beta chains were both sequenced, and the abundances of alpha and beta sequences in each sample were closely correlated with each other. The source study handled its data this way. Decombinator V4 was used to perform V gene, J gene and CDR3 annotation of TCR sequences. TCRs were defined as expanded if a significant change between any two time points was detected under a Poisson model with p below 0.0001. TCR abundances were normalised to the total number of TCRs sequenced per sample and expressed as counts per million. TRAV1-2 paired with TRAJ12, TRAJ20 or TRAJ33 defined MAIT TCRs, while TRAV10 paired with TRAJ18 defined iNKT TCRs. VDJdb, accessed 1 November 2021, was searched for CMV, EBV and SARS-CoV-2 annotated TCRs, excluding TCRs annotated for multiple antigens. The public sequencing data were trimmed at Q25 with fastp and processed into clonotypes with MiXCR by TCRdb, which kept only in-frame beta chains. For every CDR3 protein sequence, its rows merge into one entry that carries the most common genes and DNA. These V and J calls are TCRdb output, not the study's own analysis. The sample yields 60,000 to 75,000 distinct CDR3 sequences; approximately 10% were counted once. The ten largest make up 5.7% of the sample.

The study was a case-control design nested within a healthcare worker cohort in London, UK, with weekly nasopharyngeal swab PCR tests and blood sampling. Healthcare workers were enrolled in the week of the UK lockdown, from 23 to 31 March 2020, and were followed every week for up to roughly 15 weeks. The CDR3 covers 14 residues, taking in both the cysteine and the phenylalanine. Of the read, only the CDR3 DNA is kept; its 42 bases are in frame from base 1. Via the germline V gene, CDR1 is SGHTA and CDR2 FQGTGA. V and J lose 1 base and 2 bases, and a span of 8 bases separates them. The sequencing used whole blood, collected at baseline. The rearranged segments are TRBV7-3 and TRBJ2-5; the D gene is possibly TRBD1, with 5 bases matching. The receptor was isolated from an adult who was a healthcare worker with PCR-confirmed SARS-CoV-2 infection or an uninfected control (not recorded which). Here is the DNA: TGTGCCAGCAGCTTAAATACAGGACAAGAGACCCAGTACTTC. Its translation is CASSLNTGQETQYF.